These 24 T cell receptor beta chains share one sample of origin, sequenced in a study of cytomegalovirus exposure and HLA in healthy donors. Vbeta (60) and Jbeta (13) primers were used in the PCR. Some clones are missing from TCRdb's copy, which holds only in-frame ones; the method was immunoSEQ multiplex PCR. The table has 150,000 to 200,000 clones, approximately 73% seen once; the top ten hold more than 9%. Sequencing was carried out using PBMCs. The receptors come from a young man in good health and CMV-seropositive.

The V gene is TRBV4-1, the J gene TRBJ1-3, with D uncertain. Germline assignment: CDR1 MGHRA and CDR2 YSYEKL. V was shortened by 1 base and J by 1 base, with 14 bases between the two germline ends. The CDR3 totals 17 residues. The CDR3 region has the DNA TGCGCCAGCAGCCAAGTTGGTTTGGGCACGTCTGGAAACACCATATATTTT. It translates to CASSQVGLGTSGNTIYF.

The rearrangement links TRBV6-5 to TRBJ2-2, with D tentatively TRBD2 (6 bases). CDR1 and CDR2 (germline): MNHEY, SVGAGI. The V and J ends lost 3 bases and 6 bases respectively, with 11 bases between them. This CDR3 spans 14 amino acids. The CDR3 region is CASSYAGGSGELFF. As DNA, the CDR3 is TGTGCCAGCAGTTATGCCGGGGGTTCCGGGGAGCTGTTTTTT.

This clone was counted only a few times. DNA for the CDR3: TGTGCCAGCAGCTTCTCTGGGCGAACAGTAACCTACGAGCAGTACTTC. As protein: CASSFSGRTVTYEQYF. The chain has TRBV11-2 and TRBJ2-7; D unresolved. CDR1 is SGHAT and CDR2 is FQNNGV in the germline V gene. There are 16 residues in the CDR3. V lost 3 bases and J lost 2, with 17 bases in between.

J is TRBJ2-1 and V is TRBV12-5; D might be TRBD1 (6 bases). Germline CDR1 reads LGHNT; CDR2 reads FRNRAP. This CDR3 contains 14 residues. V was cut by 6 bases and J by 10 bases, with 19 bases left in between. The CDR3 DNA reads TGTGCTAGTGGCCCGGGACACCTATTTGGGGAGCAGTTCTTC. Its translation: CASGPGHLFGEQFF.

The chain employs TRBV4-2 and TRBJ2-6, with D possibly being TRBD1 (5 bases). This CDR3 is built from 18 residues. The ends were cut back, 4 bases at V and 0 bases at J, with 16 bases in the middle. Germline V gene lookup returns CDR1 LGHNA and CDR2 YNFKEQ. The CDR3 DNA reads as TGTGCCAGCAGCCTGCAGACAGTCATGGCCTCTGGGGCCAACGTCCTGACTTTC. Its protein is CASSLQTVMASGANVLTF.

V usage is TRBV15 and J usage is TRBJ2-2, with 7 bases that match TRBD2. V shed 5 bases, J shed 9 bases, and the junction held 15 bases outside the gene matches. The CDR3 runs 16 residues. Germline CDR1 is LNHNV and CDR2 is YYDKDF (reference sequence). The CDR3 here is CATSYEGGSVGRELFF. CDR3 DNA sequence: TGTGCCACCAGCTACGAGGGAGGGTCAGTTGGTCGGGAGCTGTTTTTT.

This chain links TRBV28 with TRBJ2-7, with 8 nucleotides matching TRBD1. J gave up 4 bases and V 5 bases, and 13 bases lay outside the gene matches. This CDR3 contains 16 residues. Germline CDR1 MDHEN, CDR2 SYDVKM. The CDR3 nucleotides read TGTGCCAGCAGTGGGCGGTTGGACAGGGATGAATACGAGCAGTACTTC. It yields the protein CASSGRLDRDEYEQYF.

The table lists this clone with a few counts. The chain has TRBV27 and TRBJ2-1; a weak D match, TRBD1 (5 bases). The germline gives CDR1 MNHEY, CDR2 SMNVEV (reference sequence). Trimming stripped 6 bases from V and 8 bases from J, with 17 bases between. This CDR3 is 14 amino acids long. CDR3 sequence: CASRPLRGSYEQFF. DNA of the CDR3: TGTGCCAGCAGGCCCCTAAGGGGATCTTATGAGCAGTTCTTC.

The J gene is TRBJ2-5, the V gene TRBV28; D not resolved. This CDR3 has 14 residues. With 3 bases removed from V and 6 bases from J, the gap between germline ends came to 14 bases. Germline V gene data show CDR1 as MDHEN and CDR2 as SYDVKM. The CDR3 DNA follows: TGTGCCAGCAGTTTCCCTGAATCTAGTCAGACCCAGTACTTC. Amino acid sequence: CASSFPESSQTQYF.

The CDR3 protein is CAWSVEMNTEAFF. For the CDR3, the DNA is TGTGCCTGGAGTGTGGAGATGAACACTGAAGCTTTCTTT. This chain uses TRBV30 with TRBJ1-1; D unclear. V dropped 0 bases and J dropped 0 bases, with 5 bases sitting between them. Germline assignment: CDR1 GTSNPN and CDR2 SVGIG (reference sequence). The CDR3 covers 13 residues. Looking up the rest from reference TRBV30 and TRBJ1-1 gives the full variable domain: SQTIHQWPATLVQPVGSPLSLECTVEGTSNPNLYWYRQAAGRGLQLLFYSVGIGQISSEVPQNLSASRPQDRQFILSSKKLLLSDSGFYLCAWSVEMNTEAFFGQGTRLTVV.

This clone showed up just a few times. The CDR3 DNA reads TGTGCCAGCAGCGTAACCTACGAGCAGTACTTC. This gives the protein CASSVTYEQYF. The chain has TRBV5-6 and TRBJ2-7; D is ambiguous. The CDR3 length is 11 residues. Looked up from germline, CDR1 is SGHDT and CDR2 is YYEEEE. V lost 4 bases and J lost 2, with 4 bases in between.

This clone was seen only a few times. The genes are TRBV25-1 and TRBJ2-1; D may be TRBD2 (6 bases). The V gene lost 8 bases and the J gene lost 8 bases, with 19 bases spanning the gap. The CDR3 is 14 residues long. From germline, CDR1 is MGHDK and CDR2 SYGVNS. CDR3 protein: CASGGTYSFDEQFF. CDR3 in DNA: TGTGCCAGCGGGGGGACGTACAGCTTCGATGAGCAGTTCTTC.

Only one count was recorded for this clone. Other DNA sequences of this sample code for an identical CDR3. This rearrangement joins TRBV19 to TRBJ2-5; 9 nucleotides line up with TRBD2. CDR1 is LNHDA and CDR2 is SQIVND in the germline V gene (reference sequence). The junction had 1 base not matched to a gene; V was cut back by 6 bases and J by 2 bases. This CDR3 region has 13 residues. The CDR3 loop is CASSTSGQETQYF. Written as DNA, the CDR3 is TGTGCCAGTAGCACTAGCGGGCAAGAGACCCAGTACTTC.

CDR3 amino acids: CASSGTAPEAFF. DNA of the CDR3: TGTGCCAGCAGCGGGACAGCCCCTGAAGCTTTCTTT. The J gene is TRBJ1-1, the V gene TRBV6-5, with 7 bases aligning to TRBD1. Looked up from germline, CDR1 is MNHEY and CDR2 is SVGAGI. The CDR3 runs 12 residues. V was clipped by 6 bases and J by 6 bases; unmatched bases: 4.

The sample holds one count of this clone. The J gene is TRBJ2-7, the V gene TRBV7-2; maybe TRBD1 (5 bases). Germline-derived CDR1 and CDR2 are SGHTA and FQGNSA. The CDR3 loop spans 14 amino acids. Trimming pared 4 bases from V and 2 bases from J, leaving 12 bases between. The CDR3 bases are TGTGCCAGCAGCTCCCAACAGGACACCTACGAGCAGTACTTC. Translated, it gives CASSSQQDTYEQYF. Combining the CDR3 with reference TRBV7-2 and TRBJ2-7 gives the whole variable domain GAGVSQSPSNKVTEKGKDVELRCDPISGHTALYWYRQSLGQGLEFLIYFQGNSAPDKSGLPSDRFSAERTGGSVSTLTIQRTQQEDSAVYLCASSSQQDTYEQYFGPGTRLTVT.

This chain connects TRBV19 to TRBJ2-1; 7 positions match TRBD2. The CDR3 covers 16 residues. Trimming cost V 0 bases and J 6 bases; bases outside gene matches: 8. Germline V gene lookup returns CDR1 LNHDA and CDR2 SQIVND (reference sequence). The CDR3 bases are TGTGCCAGTAGTATAGAACATGCGGGGAGGGCCAATGAGCAGTTCTTC. It encodes CASSIEHAGRANEQFF.

This clone was seen only a few times. The chain combines TRBV6-5 with TRBJ2-7; a weak D match, TRBD1 (6 bases). The germline V and J ends were trimmed by 5 bases and 0 bases, with 11 bases remaining between them. Germline CDR1 is MNHEY and CDR2 is SVGAGI. The CDR3 spans 14 residues. The CDR3 here is CASSPDRPSYEQYF. CDR3 in DNA: TGTGCCAGCAGTCCGGACAGACCCTCCTACGAGCAGTACTTC.

The chain carries TRBV21-1 and TRBJ1-1; TRBD1 is the table's D call, not checked against the DNA. TRBV21-1 is reported as a pseudogene. The CDR3 runs to 19 residues. In nucleotides, the CDR3 is TGTGCCAGCAGCAAGGTGGGAGGACAGGGTGGTTATTGGGGCACTGAAGCTTTCTTT. It codes for CASSKVGGQGGYWGTEAFF.

V gene TRBV29-1 combines with J gene TRBJ1-2; 7 nucleotides align to TRBD1. There are 14 residues in the CDR3. V was pared by 4 bases and J by 4 bases, with 9 bases of the junction left unmatched. Per germline, CDR1 SQVTM and CDR2 ANQGSEA. CDR3: CSVGQGDGTYGYTF. CDR3 nucleotide sequence: TGCAGCGTTGGACAGGGTGACGGCACCTATGGCTACACCTTC.

The V and J genes are TRBV5-1 and TRBJ1-3, with 8 bases matching TRBD1. Trimming took 4 bases from V and 2 from J; bases not matched to a gene: 2. The CDR3 runs to 14 residues. CDR1 SGHRS and CDR2 YFSETQ come from the germline V gene. This chain's CDR3 is CASSPDRAGNTIYF. The DNA of the CDR3 is TGCGCCAGCAGCCCGGACAGGGCTGGAAACACCATATATTTT.

The chain uses TRBV5-5 and TRBJ2-5; 7 nucleotides match TRBD1. The J call is uncertain, as TRBJ2-7 better fits the DNA end. Germline CDR1 SGHKS, CDR2 YYEKEE (reference sequence). The length of the CDR3 is 13 residues. This chain's CDR3 is CASSSLDRVEQYF. CDR3 nucleotide sequence: TGTGCCAGCAGCTCATTAGACAGGGTCGAGCAGTACTTC.

The table lists this clone with a few counts. The rearrangement links TRBV5-1 to TRBJ1-1; no reliable D call. Trimming removed 5 bases from V and 6 bases from J, with 8 bases in between. Germline V lookup: CDR1 SGHRS, CDR2 YFSETQ. The CDR3 loop spans 11 amino acids. Here the CDR3 reads CASREVAEAFF. The CDR3 DNA sequence: TGCGCCAGCAGGGAGGTTGCTGAAGCTTTCTTT.

V usage is TRBV6-6 and J usage is TRBJ1-5, with D possibly TRBD1 on 5 matching bases. V shed 2 bases and J shed 0 bases, with 11 bases lying between them. Germline V lookup: CDR1 MNHNY, CDR2 SVGAGI (reference sequence). The CDR3 has 16 residues. CDR3 bases: TGTGCCAGCAGTTACCTGGGGGGTTATAGCAATCAGCCCCAGCATTTT. This codes for CASSYLGGYSNQPQHF.

The chain uses TRBV7-9 and TRBJ2-3; D is possibly TRBD1 (6 bases). There are 14 residues in the CDR3. The germline V gene has CDR1 SEHNR and CDR2 FQNEAQ (reference sequence). With 2 bases removed from V and 3 bases from J, the gap between germline ends came to 9 bases. CDR3 loop: CASSLSGDTDTQYF. CDR3 nucleotide sequence: TGTGCCAGCAGCTTATCAGGGGATACAGATACGCAGTATTTT.